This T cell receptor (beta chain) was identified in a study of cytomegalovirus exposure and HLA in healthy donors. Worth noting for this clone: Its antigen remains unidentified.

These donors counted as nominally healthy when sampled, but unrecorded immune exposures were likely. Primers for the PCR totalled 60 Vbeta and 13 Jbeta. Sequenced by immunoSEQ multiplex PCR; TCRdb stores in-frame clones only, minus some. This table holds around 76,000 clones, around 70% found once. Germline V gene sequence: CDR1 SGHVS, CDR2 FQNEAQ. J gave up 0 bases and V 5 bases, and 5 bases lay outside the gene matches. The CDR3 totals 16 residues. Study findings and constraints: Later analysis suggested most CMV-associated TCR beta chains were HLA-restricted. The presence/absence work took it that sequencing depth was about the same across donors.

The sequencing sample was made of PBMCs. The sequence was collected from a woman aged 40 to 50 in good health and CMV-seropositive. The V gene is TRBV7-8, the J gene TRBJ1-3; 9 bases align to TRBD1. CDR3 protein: CASSLSTGGSGNTIYF. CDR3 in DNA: TGTGCCAGCAGCCTCTCGACAGGGGGCTCTGGAAACACCATATATTTT.